A single sample gave rise to the 7 T cell receptor beta chains below, sequenced in a study of blood T cell repertoires in COVID-19. Profiling relied on immunoSEQ multiplex PCR, and the TCRdb table lists in-frame clones only, not all of them. The sample holds tens of thousands of clones, around 83% seen once. The sequencing sample was made of peripheral blood. These TCRs come from a middle-aged man with acute or convalescent COVID-19.

The rearrangement uses TRBV3-1 (or the pseudogene TRBV3-2) and TRBJ2-2; D possibly corresponds to TRBD2 (5 bases). The CDR3 runs 14 residues. Trimming pared 0 bases from V and 5 bases from J, leaving 7 bases between. The V gene's germline CDR1 is LGHDT and CDR2 YNNKEL (reference sequence). The CDR3 spells CASSQDGVTGELFF. The CDR3 nucleotides read TGTGCCAGCAGCCAAGACGGGGTGACCGGGGAGCTGTTTTTT.

The chain uses TRBV3-1 (or the pseudogene TRBV3-2) and TRBJ1-3; no reliable D call. From germline, CDR1 is LGHDT and CDR2 YNNKEL (reference sequence). The CDR3 is made up of 12 amino acids. V was cut by 2 bases and J by 9 bases, with 8 bases left in between. In DNA, the CDR3 is TGTGCCAGCAGCCAACACAGTGGCACCATATATTTT. Translated, it gives CASSQHSGTIYF.

This rearrangement joins TRBV6-1 to TRBJ1-3; D gene unclear. This CDR3 spans 14 amino acids. V was trimmed by 1 base and J by 2 bases, leaving 6 bases between them. The germline V gene has CDR1 MNHNS and CDR2 SASEGT. CDR3 sequence: CASSEGTAGNTIYF. The CDR3, as DNA: TGTGCCAGCAGTGAAGGAACAGCTGGAAACACCATATATTTT.

This chain connects TRBV5-1 to TRBJ2-5; TRBD2 matches at 8 bases. Trimming cost V 3 bases and J 3 bases; bases outside gene matches: 4. Germline lookup yields CDR1 SGHRS and CDR2 YFSETQ. CDR3 size: 14 residues. CDR3 region: CASSSMTSEETQYF. In nucleotides, the CDR3 is TGCGCCAGCAGCTCAATGACTAGCGAAGAGACCCAGTACTTC.

The V call is TRBV2, the J call TRBJ2-1; 12 nucleotides agree with TRBD2. With V trimmed by 6 bases and J by 6 bases, 6 bases remained unmatched. The length of the CDR3 is 15 residues. The germline V gene encodes CDR1 SNHLY and CDR2 FYNNEI. DNA for the CDR3: TGTGCCAGCAGAGGACCTAGCGGGGGGGCCAATGAGCAGTTCTTC. It codes for CASRGPSGGANEQFF.

This sequence joins TRBV3-1 (or the pseudogene TRBV3-2) and TRBJ1-3; D perhaps matches TRBD1 (5 bases). V was trimmed by 4 bases and J by 4 bases, leaving 17 bases between them. The CDR3 sequence is 16 residues long. Germline lookup yields CDR1 LGHDT and CDR2 YNNKEL (reference sequence). The DNA for the CDR3 is TGTGCCAGCAGCCTCACAGGAGACGGTAGGGGAAACACCATATATTTT. Protein: CASSLTGDGRGNTIYF.

This sequence joins TRBV28 and TRBJ2-7; TRBD1 matches 9 bases. Germline V gene sequence: CDR1 MDHEN, CDR2 SYDVKM. J was trimmed by 0 bases and V by 2 bases; bases with no gene match: 8. CDR3 length equals 17 residues. The CDR3 region is CASSLPRAGQGSYEQYF. The CDR3 region has the DNA TGTGCCAGCAGTTTACCCCGAGCGGGACAGGGCTCCTACGAGCAGTACTTC.